This T cell receptor beta chain appears in the sequencing data of a study of neurological immune-mediated disorders. Study-wide results and caveats: HTLV-1-associated myelopathy ranked highest for TCR clonal expansion and multiple sclerosis lowest, beneath healthy controls.

Ten or more counts support this clonotype. Its target is unknown. The authors produced cDNA by 5'RACE using 10-nucleotide random UMIs. Over 200 million TCR-beta sequences (from 15-18 subjects) were yielded by each sequencing run. Via MiXCR, TCRdb re-called the 5' RACE reads, giving one row per CDR3 protein. The sample holds 75,000 to 95,000 distinct CDR3 sequences, 17% seen once. The sequence derives from a woman aged 40 to 49 in good health. The sample consisted of PBMCs.

Written as DNA, the CDR3 is TGTGCCAGCAGCCCCGATCGGAACTCTGGAAACACCATATATTTT. It codes for CASSPDRNSGNTIYF. This rearrangement joins TRBV6-6 to TRBJ1-3; D gene unclear. Between the trimmed V and J ends, which lost 6 bases and 0 bases, there was a span of 12 bases. The CDR3 consists of 15 residues. CDR1 MNHNY and CDR2 SVGAGI come from the germline V gene (reference sequence).